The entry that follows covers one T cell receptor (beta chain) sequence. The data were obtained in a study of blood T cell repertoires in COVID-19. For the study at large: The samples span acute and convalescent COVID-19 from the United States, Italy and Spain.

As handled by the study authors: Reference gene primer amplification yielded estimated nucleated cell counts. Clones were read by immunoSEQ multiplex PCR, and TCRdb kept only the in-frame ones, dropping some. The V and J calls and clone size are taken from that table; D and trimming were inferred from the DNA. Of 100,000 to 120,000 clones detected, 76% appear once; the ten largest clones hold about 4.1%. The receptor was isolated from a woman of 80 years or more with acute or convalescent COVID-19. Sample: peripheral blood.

CDR3 amino acids: CATEQGAYTEAFF. The CDR3 nucleotides read TGTGCCACTGAACAGGGGGCTTACACTGAAGCTTTCTTT. V gene TRBV19 combines with J gene TRBJ1-1; 9 bases match TRBD1. Germline V gene sequence: CDR1 LNHDA, CDR2 SQIVND (reference sequence). The length of the CDR3 is 13 residues. Trimming at V came to 10 bases and at J to 3 bases, leaving 6 bases not matched to a gene.